Listed here are 25 T cell receptor beta chains from one sample, sequenced in a study of lymphopenia after photon versus proton radiotherapy. Produced via immunoSEQ multiplex PCR; TCRdb's table is partial and in-frame only. This table holds more than 45,000 clones, 70% to 85% found once. The specimen comprised peripheral blood, sampled from a patient treated with proton-based radiotherapy. The receptor source for this set is a man between 60 and 75 years old with pancreatic cancer.

The table lists this clone with a few counts. The rearrangement joins TRBV30 to TRBJ2-2; 7 nucleotides match TRBD1. Trimming at V came to 5 bases and at J to 6 bases, leaving 9 bases not matched to a gene. The CDR3 is made up of 14 amino acids. The germline V gene encodes CDR1 GTSNPN and CDR2 SVGIG (reference sequence). The CDR3 DNA sequence: TGTGCCTGGGGGACAGTCTTGGGGCCCGGGGAGCTGTTTTTT. Protein product: CAWGTVLGPGELFF.

This clone was seen only once. The genes are TRBV14 and TRBJ2-1; D not resolved. This CDR3 region has 15 residues. V was trimmed by 5 bases and J by 1 base, leaving 12 bases between them. Germline values: CDR1 SGHDN, CDR2 FVKESK. CDR3 region: CASSFTTTSYNEQFF. DNA for the CDR3: TGTGCCAGCAGCTTTACAACGACTTCCTACAATGAGCAGTTCTTC.

The genes are TRBV19 and TRBJ2-7; 9 bases agree with TRBD2. With V trimmed by 5 bases and J by 5 bases, 13 bases remained unmatched. The CDR3 sequence is 16 residues long. Germline V gives CDR1 LNHDA, CDR2 SQIVND (reference sequence). CDR3 sequence (DNA): TGTGCCAGTAGTCTCTACGTGGTAGCGGGAGCGAACGAGCAGTACTTC. Amino acid sequence: CASSLYVVAGANEQYF.

J is TRBJ2-2 and V is TRBV5-1; no definite D call. This CDR3 comprises 15 residues. V lost 2 bases to trimming and J lost 0 bases, with 8 bases between them. The germline CDR1 and CDR2 sequences are SGHRS and YFSETQ. The CDR3 DNA is TGCGCCAGCAGCTTCAGACATACGAACACCGGGGAGCTGTTTTTT. Amino acids: CASSFRHTNTGELFF. Full variable domain (outside the CDR3, taken from reference TRBV5-1 and TRBJ2-2): KAGVTQTPRYLIKTRGQQVTLSCSPISGHRSVSWYQQTPGQGLQFLFEYFSETQRNKGNFPGRFSGRQFSNSRSEMNVSTLELGDSALYLCASSFRHTNTGELFFGEGSRLTVL.

The rearrangement uses TRBV28 and TRBJ2-5; D possibly uses TRBD1 or TRBD2 (5 bases each). This CDR3 is built from 15 residues. Trimming shortened V by 7 bases and J by 5 bases, and 20 bases separated the two germline ends. CDR1 and CDR2 from the germline V gene are MDHEN and SYDVKM. The CDR3 sequence: CASNEGRVFDETQYF. The CDR3 bases are TGTGCCAGCAATGAGGGCAGGGTGTTTGATGAGACCCAGTACTTC. The full variable domain, its missing parts supplied by reference TRBV28 and TRBJ2-5, is DVKVTQSSRYLVKRTGEKVFLECVQDMDHENMFWYRQDPGLGLRLIYFSYDVKMKEKGDIPEGYSVSREKKERFSLILESASTNQTSMYLCASNEGRVFDETQYFGPGTRLLVL.

The genes are TRBV6-1 and TRBJ2-1; a possible D gene is TRBD1 (5 bases). This CDR3 is built from 13 residues. V lost 4 bases and J lost 9, with 13 bases in between. The V gene's germline CDR1 is MNHNS and CDR2 SASEGT. The CDR3 protein is CASSVEQVGEQFF. For the CDR3, the DNA is TGTGCCAGCAGTGTGGAACAGGTCGGTGAGCAGTTCTTC.

The chain carries TRBV5-4 and TRBJ2-1; 7 nucleotides agree with TRBD1. V gave up 2 bases and J gave up 10 bases; unmatched junction bases: 15. The CDR3 loop spans 16 amino acids. Germline values: CDR1 SGHNT, CDR2 YYREEE (reference sequence). In DNA form, the CDR3 reads TGTGCCAGCAGCTTTAGTACACAGGGGCGCACCCTGGAGCAGTTCTTC. It encodes CASSFSTQGRTLEQFF.

In the case of this clone: Sequence at one end of the junction differs from germline and may be a read error. This chain links TRBV28 with TRBJ1-5; D is ambiguous. The V gene's germline CDR1 is MDHEN and CDR2 SYDVKM. The CDR3 is made up of 16 amino acids. The DNA for the CDR3 is TGTGCCAGCAGTTCCCTTACCGGTTCTTTAAATCGGCCCCAGCATTTT. Translating it yields CASSSLTGSLNRPQHF.

The chain carries TRBV11-1 and TRBJ1-1, with D perhaps matching TRBD1 (5 bases). Looked up from germline, CDR1 is SGHAT and CDR2 is FQDESV (reference sequence). The CDR3 is 13 residues long. V lost 8 bases and J 5 bases, leaving 15 bases between the germline ends. The CDR3 DNA is TGTGCCAGCCTGCTTTCAGGGATGACTGAAGCTTTCTTT. This translates into CASLLSGMTEAFF. Full variable domain (rest looked up from reference TRBV11-1 and TRBJ1-1): EAEVAQSPRYKITEKSQAVAFWCDPISGHATLYWYRQILGQGPELLVQFQDESVVDDSQLPKDRFSAERLKGVDSTLKIQPAELGDSAMYLCASLLSGMTEAFFGQGTRLTVV.

The J gene is TRBJ1-2, the V gene TRBV28; no definite D call. There are 13 residues in the CDR3. Germline lookup yields CDR1 MDHEN and CDR2 SYDVKM. V lost 5 bases to trimming and J lost 8 bases, with 15 bases between them. CDR3 loop: CASSPMPLGGYTF. CDR3 nucleotides: TGTGCCAGCAGTCCGATGCCCCTTGGGGGCTACACCTTC.

The chain carries TRBV18 and TRBJ2-3; no reliable D call. The CDR3 length is 15 residues. Trimming stripped 3 bases from V and 4 bases from J, with 14 bases between. Germline V gene lookup returns CDR1 KGHSH and CDR2 LQKENI. The CDR3 reads CASSPALGRADTQYF. In DNA, the CDR3 is TGTGCCAGCTCACCGGCCCTGGGCCGGGCAGATACGCAGTATTTT. Complete variable domain (other parts from reference TRBV18 and TRBJ2-3): NAGVMQNPRHLVRRRGQEARLRCSPMKGHSHVYWYRQLPEEGLKFMVYLQKENIIDESGMPKERFSAEFPKEGPSILRIQQVVRGDSAAYFCASSPALGRADTQYFGPGTRLTVL.

The J gene is TRBJ2-3, the V gene TRBV10-3; TRBD2 matches at 10 bases. V trimming: 2 bases; J trimming: 7 bases; junction bases outside the gene matches: 12. CDR3 size: 17 residues. Germline V lookup: CDR1 ENHRY, CDR2 SYGVKD. The CDR3 DNA is TGTGCCATCAGTGAGGGCGGAGCGGGAGGGTCGGTGAATACGCAGTATTTT. Its protein product is CAISEGGAGGSVNTQYF.

The rearrangement uses TRBV7-2 and TRBJ1-1; 8 bases match TRBD1. The V and J ends lost 3 bases and 4 bases, in that order; junction bases with no gene match: 4. Germline V gives CDR1 SGHTA, CDR2 FQGNSA. The length of the CDR3 is 14 residues. CDR3 sequence: CASSFQTGGTEAFF. In DNA, the CDR3 is TGTGCCAGCAGCTTTCAAACAGGGGGCACTGAAGCTTTCTTT.

The chain uses TRBV15 and TRBJ1-5; the D is unclear. The CDR3 extends over 15 amino acids. Germline V gene data show CDR1 as LNHNV and CDR2 as YYDKDF (reference sequence). Trimming left V 1 base short and J 6 bases short, with 13 bases between. The CDR3 region is CATSRALAVPQPQHF. Written as DNA, the CDR3 is TGTGCCACCAGCAGAGCTTTGGCAGTCCCTCAGCCCCAGCATTTT.

This clone occurred a few times. The rearrangement joins TRBV29-1 to TRBJ1-1, with 7 bases that match TRBD1. Germline V gene data show CDR1 as SQVTM and CDR2 as ANQGSEA. With 6 bases clipped from V and 4 bases from J, the junction kept 8 bases outside the gene matches. There are 13 residues in the CDR3. The DNA of the CDR3 is TGCAGCGTCCTTGGACAGGCGGGCACTGAAGCTTTCTTT. Its protein product is CSVLGQAGTEAFF.

This chain joins TRBV7-9 and TRBJ2-1; a weak D match, TRBD2 (5 bases). Germline-derived CDR1 and CDR2 are SEHNR and FQNEAQ (reference sequence). Between the trimmed V and J ends, which lost 1 base and 0 bases, there was a span of 16 bases. The CDR3 length is 18 residues. In DNA form, the CDR3 reads TGTGCCAGCAGCTTAGACCTCCTAGGCGGAGGCTCCTACAATGAGCAGTTCTTC. It yields the protein CASSLDLLGGGSYNEQFF.

In this sample, this clone turned up a few times. The V gene is TRBV27, the J gene TRBJ2-3; D is unclear. Trimming took off 7 bases at V and 2 bases at J, with 13 bases between the two ends. This CDR3 has 14 amino acids. CDR1 and CDR2 from the germline V gene are MNHEY and SMNVEV (reference sequence). CDR3 amino acids: CASNLDFTTDTQYF. CDR3 bases: TGTGCCAGCAACCTCGACTTCACCACAGATACGCAGTATTTT.

V gene TRBV4-2 combines with J gene TRBJ2-7; 8 bases agree with TRBD1. V trimming: 10 bases; J trimming: 5 bases; junction bases outside the gene matches: 7. Germline-derived CDR1 and CDR2 are LGHNA and YNFKEQ. The CDR3 covers 12 residues. This CDR3 reads CATQGAHNEQYF. For the CDR3, the DNA is TGTGCCACCCAGGGGGCGCATAACGAGCAGTACTTC.

This clone occurred a few times. V usage is TRBV27 and J usage is TRBJ1-1; tentative D call: TRBD1 (5 bases). There are 15 residues in the CDR3. Looked up from germline, CDR1 is MNHEY and CDR2 is SMNVEV (reference sequence). V lost 2 bases to trimming and J lost 2 bases, with 12 bases between them. In nucleotides, the CDR3 is TGTGCCAGCAGTTTACGGGTGGGGGATAACACTGAAGCTTTCTTT. Translated, it gives CASSLRVGDNTEAFF.

The chain recombines TRBV4-3 with TRBJ1-5; D gene unclear. V was clipped by 3 bases and J by 7 bases, with 13 bases between them. The CDR3 spans 14 residues. Germline assignment: CDR1 LGHNA and CDR2 YSLEER. CDR3 protein: CASSQTIGLQPQHF. Written as DNA, the CDR3 is TGCGCCAGCAGCCAGACTATCGGGTTGCAGCCCCAGCATTTT.

This clone showed up just a few times. The chain is built from TRBV14 and TRBJ1-1; no clear D. From germline, CDR1 is SGHDN and CDR2 FVKESK. Between the trimmed V and J ends, which lost 2 bases and 6 bases, there was a span of 19 bases. CDR3 size: 16 residues. CDR3 amino acids: CASSQRLGSSISEAFF. CDR3 sequence (DNA): TGTGCCAGCAGCCAAAGGTTGGGCAGTTCAATCTCTGAAGCTTTCTTT.

This chain links TRBV19 with TRBJ1-1, with D tentatively TRBD1 (5 bases). This CDR3 region has 13 residues. V was cut by 3 bases and J by 4 bases, with 9 bases left in between. The germline CDR1 and CDR2 sequences are LNHDA and SQIVND (reference sequence). In DNA, the CDR3 is TGTGCCAGTAGTATGCTCAGGGCCACTGAAGCTTTCTTT. Translating it yields CASSMLRATEAFF.

The chain employs TRBV9 and TRBJ1-5; D gene uncertain. This CDR3 has 13 residues. Germline values: CDR1 SGDLS, CDR2 YYNGEE. The V and J ends lost 3 bases and 5 bases respectively, with 9 bases between them. The CDR3, as DNA: TGTGCCAGCAGCGCGTCCCCCTATCAGCCCCAGCATTTT. This translates into CASSASPYQPQHF. The full variable domain, in which reference TRBV9 and TRBJ1-5 provide the parts outside the CDR3, is DSGVTQTPKHLITATGQRVTLRCSPRSGDLSVYWYQQSLDQGLQFLIQYYNGEERAKGNILERFSAQQFPDLHSELNLSSLELGDSALYFCASSASPYQPQHFGDGTRLSIL.

This chain uses TRBV9 with TRBJ2-1, with 10 nucleotides matching TRBD2. Trimming removed 0 bases from V and 8 bases from J; junction bases left unmatched: 5. The CDR3 spans 15 residues. Germline V gene data show CDR1 as SGDLS and CDR2 as YYNGEE. CDR3 bases: TGTGCCAGCAGCGTAGACCCTAGCGGGAGTGATGAGCAGTTCTTC. This sequence encodes CASSVDPSGSDEQFF.

The chain couples TRBV5-6 to TRBJ1-2; the D is unclear. There are 15 residues in the CDR3. Between the trimmed V and J ends, which lost 1 base and 4 bases, there was a span of 14 bases. CDR1 is SGHDT, CDR2 YYEEEE, per germline. DNA of the CDR3: TGTGCCAGCAGCTTGTTACGCGGGCAGACCTATGGCTACACCTTC. It specifies CASSLLRGQTYGYTF.